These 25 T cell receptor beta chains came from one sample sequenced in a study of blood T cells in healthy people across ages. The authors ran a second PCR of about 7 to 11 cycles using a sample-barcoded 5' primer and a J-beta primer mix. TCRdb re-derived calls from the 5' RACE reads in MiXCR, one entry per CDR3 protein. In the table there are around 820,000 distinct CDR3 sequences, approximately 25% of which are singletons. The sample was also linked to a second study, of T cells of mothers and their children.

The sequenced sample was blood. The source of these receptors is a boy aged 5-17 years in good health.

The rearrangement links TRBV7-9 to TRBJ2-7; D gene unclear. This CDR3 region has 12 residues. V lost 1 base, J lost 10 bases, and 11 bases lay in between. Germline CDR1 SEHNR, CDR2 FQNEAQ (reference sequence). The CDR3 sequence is CASSLGSHRQYF. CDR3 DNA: TGTGCCAGCAGCTTAGGCTCCCACCGTCAGTACTTC.

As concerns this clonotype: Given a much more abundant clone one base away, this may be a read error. In DNA, the CDR3 is TGTGCTAGCAGCTTAGCAAGGGTGTTGGGCAATGAGCAGTTCTTC. It codes for CASSLARVLGNEQFF. The chain uses TRBV7-7 and TRBJ2-5; no reliable D call. The end of the DNA is better explained by TRBJ2-1, so the J call may be wrong. The CDR3 spans 15 residues. Germline CDR1 reads SSHAT; CDR2 reads FNYEAQ (reference sequence).

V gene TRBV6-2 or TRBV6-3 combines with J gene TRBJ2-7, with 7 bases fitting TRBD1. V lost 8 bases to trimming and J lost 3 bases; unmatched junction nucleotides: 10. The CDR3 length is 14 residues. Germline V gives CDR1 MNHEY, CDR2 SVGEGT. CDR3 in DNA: TGTGCCAGCTGCGACGGGACAGCAGTCTACGAGCAGTACTTC. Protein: CASCDGTAVYEQYF.

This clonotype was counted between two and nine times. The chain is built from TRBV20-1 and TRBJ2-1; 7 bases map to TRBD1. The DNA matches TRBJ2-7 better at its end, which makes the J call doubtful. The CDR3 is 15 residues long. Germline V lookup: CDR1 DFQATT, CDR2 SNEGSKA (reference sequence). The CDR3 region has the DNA TGCAGTGCTAGAGATACAGGGGTGAGCTCCTACGAGCAGTACTTC. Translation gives CSARDTGVSSYEQYF.

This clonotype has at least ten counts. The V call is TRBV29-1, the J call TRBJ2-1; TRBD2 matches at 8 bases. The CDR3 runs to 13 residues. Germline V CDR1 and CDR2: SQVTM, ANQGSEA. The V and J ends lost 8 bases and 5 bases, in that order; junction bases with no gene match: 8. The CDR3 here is CSQALADNNEQFF. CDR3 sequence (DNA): TGCAGCCAGGCACTAGCGGATAACAATGAGCAGTTCTTC.

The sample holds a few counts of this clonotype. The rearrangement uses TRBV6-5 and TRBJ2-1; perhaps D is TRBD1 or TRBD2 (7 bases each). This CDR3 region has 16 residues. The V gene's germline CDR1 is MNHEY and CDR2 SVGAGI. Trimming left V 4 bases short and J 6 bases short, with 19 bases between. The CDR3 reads CASSSSRQGGGNEQFF. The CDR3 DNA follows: TGTGCCAGCAGTTCGTCTAGACAGGGAGGGGGCAATGAGCAGTTCTTC.

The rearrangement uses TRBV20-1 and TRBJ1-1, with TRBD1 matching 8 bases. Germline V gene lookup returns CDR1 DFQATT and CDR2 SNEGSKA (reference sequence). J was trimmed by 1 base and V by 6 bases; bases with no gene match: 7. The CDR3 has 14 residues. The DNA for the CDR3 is TGCAGTGCGTTGACAGGGGTCGGGAACACTGAAGCTTTCTTT. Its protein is CSALTGVGNTEAFF.

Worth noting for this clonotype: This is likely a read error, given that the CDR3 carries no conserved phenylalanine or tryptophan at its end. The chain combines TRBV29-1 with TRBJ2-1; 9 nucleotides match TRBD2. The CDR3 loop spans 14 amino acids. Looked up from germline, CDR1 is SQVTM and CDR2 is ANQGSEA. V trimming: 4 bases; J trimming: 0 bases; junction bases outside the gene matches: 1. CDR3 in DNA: TGCAGCGTTGTTAGCGGGAGCTCCTACAATGAGCAGTTCCTC. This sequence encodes CSVVSGSSYNEQFL.

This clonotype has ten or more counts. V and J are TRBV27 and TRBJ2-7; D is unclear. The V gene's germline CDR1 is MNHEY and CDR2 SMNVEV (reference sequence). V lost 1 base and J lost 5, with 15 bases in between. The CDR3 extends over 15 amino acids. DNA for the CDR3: TGTGCCAGCAGTTTATACAGTCCACTTAGTGACGAGCAGTACTTC. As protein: CASSLYSPLSDEQYF.

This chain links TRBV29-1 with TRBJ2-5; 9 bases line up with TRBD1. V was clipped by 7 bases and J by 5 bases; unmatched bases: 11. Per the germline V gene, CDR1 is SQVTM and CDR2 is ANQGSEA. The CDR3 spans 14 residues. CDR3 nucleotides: TGCAGCGCGACGACAGGGGGTGGACTGGAGACCCAGTACTTC. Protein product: CSATTGGGLETQYF.

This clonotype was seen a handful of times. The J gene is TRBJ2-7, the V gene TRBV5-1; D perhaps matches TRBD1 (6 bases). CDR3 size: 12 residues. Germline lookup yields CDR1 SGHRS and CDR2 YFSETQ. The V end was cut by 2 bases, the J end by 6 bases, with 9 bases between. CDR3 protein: CASSFTGFEQYF. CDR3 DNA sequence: TGCGCCAGCAGCTTCACAGGGTTCGAGCAGTACTTC.

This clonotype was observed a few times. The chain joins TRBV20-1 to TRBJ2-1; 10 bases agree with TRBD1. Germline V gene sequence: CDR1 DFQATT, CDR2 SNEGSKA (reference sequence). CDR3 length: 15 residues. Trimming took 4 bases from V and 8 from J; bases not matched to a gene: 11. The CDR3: CSAIHRDRGSDEQFF. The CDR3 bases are TGCAGTGCTATACACCGGGACAGGGGTAGCGATGAGCAGTTCTTC.

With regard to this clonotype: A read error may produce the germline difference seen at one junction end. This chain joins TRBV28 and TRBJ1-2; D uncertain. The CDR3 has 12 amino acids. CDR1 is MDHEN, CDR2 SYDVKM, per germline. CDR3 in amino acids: CVSSSSMEGYTF. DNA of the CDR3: TGTGTCAGCAGTTCTTCCATGGAGGGCTACACCTTC.

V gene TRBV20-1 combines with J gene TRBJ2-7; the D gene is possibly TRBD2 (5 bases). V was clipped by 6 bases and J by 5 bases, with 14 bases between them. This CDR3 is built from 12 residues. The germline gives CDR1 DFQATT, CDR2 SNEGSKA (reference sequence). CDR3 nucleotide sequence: TGCAGTGCCGAACGACTCGGGAACGAGCAGTACTTC. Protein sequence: CSAERLGNEQYF.

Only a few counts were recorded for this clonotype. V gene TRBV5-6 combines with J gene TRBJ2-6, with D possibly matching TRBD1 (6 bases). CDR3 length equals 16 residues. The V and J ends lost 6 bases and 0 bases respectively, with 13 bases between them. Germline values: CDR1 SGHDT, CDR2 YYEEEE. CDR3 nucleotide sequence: TGTGCCAGCAAAAACAGGGTTAGCTCTGGGGCCAACGTCCTGACTTTC. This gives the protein CASKNRVSSGANVLTF.

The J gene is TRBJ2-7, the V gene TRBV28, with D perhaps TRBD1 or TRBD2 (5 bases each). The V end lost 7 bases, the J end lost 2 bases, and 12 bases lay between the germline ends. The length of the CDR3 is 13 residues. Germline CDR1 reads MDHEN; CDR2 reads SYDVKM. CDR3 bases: TGTGCCAGCACCAGGGACGTAGCCTACGAGCAGTACTTC. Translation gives CASTRDVAYEQYF.

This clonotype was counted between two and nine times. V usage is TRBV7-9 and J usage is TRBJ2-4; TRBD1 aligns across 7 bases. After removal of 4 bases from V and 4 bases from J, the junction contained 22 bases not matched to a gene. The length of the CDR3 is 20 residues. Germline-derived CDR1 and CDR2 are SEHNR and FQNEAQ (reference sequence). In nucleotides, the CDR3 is TGTGCCAGCAGCTCGCTCGGCACAGGGGCCCAAACCATCGTAAAAAACATTCAGTACTTC. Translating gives CASSSLGTGAQTIVKNIQYF.

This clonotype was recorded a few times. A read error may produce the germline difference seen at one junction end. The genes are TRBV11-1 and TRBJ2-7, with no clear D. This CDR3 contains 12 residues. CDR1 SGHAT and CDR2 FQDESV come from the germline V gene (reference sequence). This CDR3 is CASSLDQHEQHF. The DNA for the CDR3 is TGTGCCAGCAGCTTAGACCAACACGAGCAGCACTTC.

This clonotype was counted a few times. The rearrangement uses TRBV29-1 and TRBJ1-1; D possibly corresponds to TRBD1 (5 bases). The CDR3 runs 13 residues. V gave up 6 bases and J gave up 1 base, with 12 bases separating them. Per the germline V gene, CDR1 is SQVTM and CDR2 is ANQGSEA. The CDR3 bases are TGCAGCGTCGCCCGGGACTGGAACACTGAAGCTTTCTTT. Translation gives CSVARDWNTEAFF.

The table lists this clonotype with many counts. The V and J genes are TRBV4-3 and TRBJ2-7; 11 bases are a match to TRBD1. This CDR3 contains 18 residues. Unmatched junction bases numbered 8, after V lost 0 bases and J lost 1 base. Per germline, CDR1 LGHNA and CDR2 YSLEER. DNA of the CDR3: TGCGCCAGCAGCCAAGATACCCGGACAGGGGGCGGGTCCTACGAGCAGTACTTC. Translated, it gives CASSQDTRTGGGSYEQYF.

The CDR3 DNA is TGCGCCAGCAGCTTGTTACAACGACAGGGGACCACTGAAGCTTTCTTT. Its protein product is CASSLLQRQGTTEAFF. The genes are TRBV5-1 and TRBJ1-1; 8 bases are shared with TRBD1. J gave up 4 bases and V 1 base, and 9 bases lay outside the gene matches. The CDR3 covers 16 residues. Germline loops: CDR1 SGHRS, CDR2 YFSETQ. Supplemented by reference TRBV5-1 and TRBJ1-1, the full variable domain reads KAGVTQTPRYLIKTRGQQVTLSCSPISGHRSVSWYQQTPGQGLQFLFEYFSETQRNKGNFPGRFSGRQFSNSRSEMNVSTLELGDSALYLCASSLLQRQGTTEAFFGQGTRLTVV.

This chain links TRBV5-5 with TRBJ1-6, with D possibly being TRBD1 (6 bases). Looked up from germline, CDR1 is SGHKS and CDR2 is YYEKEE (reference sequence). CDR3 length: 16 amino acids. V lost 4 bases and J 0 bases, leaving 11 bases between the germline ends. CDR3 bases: TGTGCCAGCAGCAAAGACAGGTCCTCCTATAATTCACCCCTCCACTTT. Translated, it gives CASSKDRSSYNSPLHF.

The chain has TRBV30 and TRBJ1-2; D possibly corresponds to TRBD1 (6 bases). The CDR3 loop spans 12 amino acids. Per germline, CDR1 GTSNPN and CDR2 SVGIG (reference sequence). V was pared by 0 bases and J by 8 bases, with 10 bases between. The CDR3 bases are TGTGCCTGGAGTGTACAGGGAGGAGGCTACACCTTC. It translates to CAWSVQGGGYTF.

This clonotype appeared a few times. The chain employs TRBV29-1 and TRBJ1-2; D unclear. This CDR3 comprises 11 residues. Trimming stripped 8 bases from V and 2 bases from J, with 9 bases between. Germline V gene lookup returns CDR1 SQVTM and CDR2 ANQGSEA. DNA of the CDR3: TGCAGCTCCGGGCCCAACTATGGCTACACCTTC. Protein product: CSSGPNYGYTF. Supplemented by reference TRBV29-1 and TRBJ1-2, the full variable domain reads SAVISQKPSRDICQRGTSLTIQCQVDSQVTMMFWYRQQPGQSLTLIATANQGSEATYESGFVIDKFPISRPNLTFSTLTVSNMSPEDSSIYLCSSGPNYGYTFGSGTRLTVV.

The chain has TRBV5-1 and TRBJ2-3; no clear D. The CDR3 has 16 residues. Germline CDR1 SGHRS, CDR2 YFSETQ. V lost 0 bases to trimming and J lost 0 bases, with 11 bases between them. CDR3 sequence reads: CASSLALQLSTDTQYF. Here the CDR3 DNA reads TGCGCCAGCAGCTTGGCCCTTCAGCTGAGCACAGATACGCAGTATTTT.